The 20 T cell receptor beta chains listed next were all sequenced from one sample in a study of T-cell reconstitution after alpha-beta-depleted transplantation in children. Library preparation (for TCRbeta) was performed with unique molecular identifiers. MiXCR, applied by TCRdb to the PCR reads, yields one record per CDR3 protein. This sample carries hundreds of thousands of distinct CDR3 sequences, around 25% of them seen once, and the ten largest clones take about 5%. Sequences were derived from PBMCs, mostly from graft donor cells, sampled 360 days after TCRalphabeta/CD19-depleted stem cell transplant. Receptors were obtained from a female patient aged 2-9 years who had a stem cell transplant for congenital amegakaryocytic thrombocytopenia, so the T cells may come from the graft donor.

This clonotype was picked up many times. J is TRBJ1-1 and V is TRBV12-3 or TRBV12-4; D is unclear. V lost 3 bases, J lost 4 bases, and 9 bases lay in between. The CDR3 is made up of 13 amino acids. CDR3 DNA: TGTGCCAGCAGTTTTCGGGTAGGCACTGAAGCTTTCTTT. Protein: CASSFRVGTEAFF.

This clonotype has at least ten counts. The chain is built from TRBV7-6 and TRBJ2-3; D is unclear. CDR3 length: 14 amino acids. Germline CDR1 and CDR2: SGHVS and FNYEAQ. Trimming pared 1 base from V and 0 bases from J, leaving 5 bases between. The CDR3 region has the DNA TGTGCCAGCAGCTTAGTTTCTAGCACAGATACGCAGTATTTT. It specifies CASSLVSSTDTQYF.

This clonotype was seen more than once but under ten times. The chain has TRBV6-2 or TRBV6-3 and TRBJ2-3; D not certain. The CDR3 totals 15 residues. The V gene's germline CDR1 is MNHEY and CDR2 SVGEGT. V was pared by 4 bases and J by 0 bases, with 11 bases between. The DNA of the CDR3 is TGTGCCAGCAGTTGGTACGGGCCCAGCACAGATACGCAGTATTTT. Its translation: CASSWYGPSTDTQYF.

This clonotype was recorded many times. The CDR3 region is CSGLTGGGNTEAFF. The CDR3 DNA follows: TGCAGCGGCCTAACAGGGGGTGGGAACACTGAAGCTTTCTTT. The chain has TRBV29-1 and TRBJ1-1, with 8 bases aligning to TRBD1. J gave up 1 base and V 7 bases, and 8 bases lay outside the gene matches. Germline CDR1 reads SQVTM; CDR2 reads ANQGSEA. The CDR3 extends over 14 amino acids. The whole variable domain, remainder taken from reference TRBV29-1 and TRBJ1-1, is SAVISQKPSRDICQRGTSLTIQCQVDSQVTMMFWYRQQPGQSLTLIATANQGSEATYESGFVIDKFPISRPNLTFSTLTVSNMSPEDSSIYLCSGLTGGGNTEAFFGQGTRLTVV.

This clonotype came up many times. The CDR3 is CASSLGLGGEKLFF. In DNA, the CDR3 is TGTGCCAGCAGCTTGGGACTAGGAGGTGAAAAACTGTTTTTT. The V gene is TRBV7-9, the J gene TRBJ1-4; tentative D call: TRBD1 (5 bases). CDR1 and CDR2 from the germline V gene are SEHNR and FQNEAQ (reference sequence). The CDR3 is made up of 14 amino acids. V shed 3 bases and J shed 7 bases, with 12 bases lying between them.

In this sample, this clonotype turned up a few times. V usage is TRBV20-1 and J usage is TRBJ2-5; D perhaps matches TRBD2 (6 bases). The V gene lost 6 bases and the J gene lost 0 bases, with 11 bases spanning the gap. This CDR3 spans 13 amino acids. Germline CDR1 reads DFQATT; CDR2 reads SNEGSKA (reference sequence). The CDR3 protein is CSAGTFYQETQYF. The CDR3 DNA reads TGCAGTGCCGGGACTTTTTACCAAGAGACCCAGTACTTC.

The rearrangement links TRBV5-1 to TRBJ2-7; 7 bases are shared with TRBD1. The CDR3 is 15 residues long. Germline V gene data show CDR1 as SGHRS and CDR2 as YFSETQ. J was trimmed by 2 bases and V by 3 bases; bases with no gene match: 8. For the CDR3, the DNA is TGCGCCAGCAGCTCCCTAGGCAGGGGGACCTACGAGCAGTACTTC. This encodes CASSSLGRGTYEQYF.

The DNA for the CDR3 is TGTGCCAGCGCATTTGCAGGGGACACTGAAGCTTTCTTT. Translated: CASAFAGDTEAFF. The J gene is TRBJ1-1, the V gene TRBV11-2; D is perhaps TRBD1 (6 bases). The CDR3 contains 13 residues. The V gene lost 8 bases and the J gene lost 3 bases, with 13 bases spanning the gap. Looked up from germline, CDR1 is SGHAT and CDR2 is FQNNGV.

This clonotype was observed once. The rearrangement links TRBV5-1 to TRBJ2-7, with D possibly being TRBD1 (5 bases). Trimming pared 0 bases from V and 0 bases from J, leaving 10 bases between. The CDR3 totals 15 residues. Germline values: CDR1 SGHRS, CDR2 YFSETQ. In nucleotides, the CDR3 is TGCGCCAGCAGCTTGGCTGAGACAGACTCCTACGAGCAGTACTTC. It specifies CASSLAETDSYEQYF.

This clonotype was counted only a few times. V and J are TRBV9 and TRBJ2-5; no clear D. The CDR3 extends over 13 amino acids. V lost 1 base to trimming and J lost 4 bases, with 8 bases between them. The germline V gene encodes CDR1 SGDLS and CDR2 YYNGEE. The CDR3 bases are TGTGCCAGCAGCGTATCCATTTCAGAGACCCAGTACTTC. Protein: CASSVSISETQYF.

Note on this clonotype: Lacking the conserved final phenylalanine or tryptophan, this CDR3 likely reflects a read error. The J gene is TRBJ1-5, the V gene TRBV7-8; D is ambiguous. Trimming shortened V by 6 bases and J by 0 bases, and 12 bases separated the two germline ends. The CDR3 length is 15 residues. Germline V gene sequence: CDR1 SGHVS, CDR2 FQNEAQ. This CDR3 reads CASSSSPDSNQPQHY. The CDR3 DNA reads TGTGCCAGCAGTTCCAGTCCGGATAGCAATCAGCCCCAGCATTAT.

This clonotype was detected only a few times. V and J are TRBV29-1 and TRBJ1-1; D unresolved. Deletions cut 0 bases from V and 2 bases from J, with 13 bases between. In germline, CDR1 is SQVTM, CDR2 ANQGSEA. The CDR3 consists of 15 residues. DNA of the CDR3: TGCAGCGTTGAAGATCGGGTCAGAGTAAACACTGAAGCTTTCTTT. Its translation is CSVEDRVRVNTEAFF.

This clonotype came up many times. The V and J genes are TRBV28 and TRBJ2-7, with TRBD2 matching 14 bases. J was trimmed by 6 bases and V by 7 bases; bases with no gene match: 11. In germline, CDR1 is MDHEN, CDR2 SYDVKM. CDR3 length: 16 amino acids. The CDR3 bases are TGTGCCAGCAATTCAGCGGGACTAGCGGGAGTTGGCGAGCAGTACTTC. This codes for CASNSAGLAGVGEQYF.

The chain uses TRBV4-1 and TRBJ2-1; perhaps D is TRBD1 or TRBD2 (5 bases each). This CDR3 contains 16 residues. Germline V gene data show CDR1 as MGHRA and CDR2 as YSYEKL. V lost 3 bases and J 0 bases, leaving 12 bases between the germline ends. CDR3 residues: CASSHPEGFSYNEQFF. The CDR3 DNA follows: TGCGCCAGCAGCCACCCAGAGGGGTTCTCCTACAATGAGCAGTTCTTC.

The J gene is TRBJ2-3, the V gene TRBV19; 9 positions agree with TRBD2. Germline CDR1 reads LNHDA; CDR2 reads SQIVND (reference sequence). CDR3 length: 14 amino acids. The J segment lost 5 bases and the V segment lost 11 bases, leaving 11 bases of the junction unmatched. CDR3 coding DNA: TGTGCCTCCGCTAAGCGGGAGGTTGGAGATACGCAGTATTTT. This translates into CASAKREVGDTQYF.

This chain connects TRBV29-1 to TRBJ1-3, with a tentative D call TRBD1 (5 bases). The CDR3 totals 15 residues. Germline CDR1 SQVTM, CDR2 ANQGSEA. The V end was cut by 7 bases, the J end by 0 bases, with 16 bases between. CDR3 protein: CSAGGGDFSGNTIYF. The DNA for the CDR3 is TGCAGCGCAGGTGGGGGGGACTTCTCTGGAAACACCATATATTTT.

V is TRBV7-9 and J is TRBJ1-6; D possibly corresponds to TRBD1 (5 bases). Trimming took 3 bases from V and 3 from J, leaving 6 bases between them. This CDR3 has 14 residues. The V gene's germline CDR1 is SEHNR and CDR2 FQNEAQ (reference sequence). The CDR3 coding sequence is TGTGCCAGCAGCTTTGACAGCTATAATTCACCCCTCCACTTT. Encoded protein: CASSFDSYNSPLHF.

This clonotype was found a few times. One end of the junction is discordant with germline, which a read error may explain. The rearrangement links TRBV28 to TRBJ1-2; D ambiguous. The CDR3 consists of 13 residues. The V gene's germline CDR1 is MDHEN and CDR2 SYDVKM. The CDR3 region is CASSLLIPGRPAF. The CDR3 DNA sequence: TGTGCCAGCAGTTTATTAATCCCGGGGAGGCCTGCCTTC.

Only a few counts were recorded for this clonotype. This sequence joins TRBV7-2 and TRBJ2-1, with 8 positions matching TRBD2. V gave up 5 bases and J gave up 2 bases; unmatched junction bases: 8. CDR3 size: 16 residues. Germline loops: CDR1 SGHTA, CDR2 FQGNSA. DNA of the CDR3: TGTGCCAGCAGCCCACTCGGGGGGGGCCCCTACAATGAGCAGTTCTTC. As protein: CASSPLGGGPYNEQFF.

The gene calls are TRBV6-5 and TRBJ2-3, with 11 bases identical to TRBD2. CDR1 is MNHEY and CDR2 is SVGAGI in the germline V gene. V dropped 4 bases and J dropped 0; count of bases not matched to a gene: 9. The CDR3 is 18 amino acids. The CDR3 bases are TGTGCCAGCAGTTCGTTGGGACTAGCGGTCCATAGCACAGATACGCAGTATTTT. Protein product: CASSSLGLAVHSTDTQYF.